This T cell receptor (beta chain) was profiled in a study of blood T cell repertoires in COVID-19. This table comes from immunoSEQ multiplex PCR, and its TCRdb copy is limited to in-frame clones, with some not included. The table lists around 260,000 clones, approximately 87% of them singletons. CDR3 size: 14 residues. Unmatched junction bases numbered 4, after V lost 3 bases and J lost 5 bases. From germline, CDR1 is KGHDR and CDR2 SFDVKD. This TCR derives from a man aged 55 to 70 who had recovered from COVID-19. The sequenced material came from peripheral blood. This chain links TRBV24-1 with TRBJ1-2, with 8 bases identical to TRBD1. The CDR3 loop is CATSDTDRVYGYTF. As DNA, the CDR3 is TGTGCCACCAGTGATACGGACAGGGTTTATGGCTACACCTTC.